Following are 2 T cell receptor beta chains from one sample sequenced in a study of post-analysis software for immune sequencing data. These receptors' antigens are unknown. Study outcomes and limitations: In patients, TRBV5-6, TRBV5-1 and TRBV20-1 belonged to roughly five TRBV segments found more frequently than in controls.

Tagging with unique molecular identifiers was a feature of the TCR beta cDNA libraries. TCRdb fed the PCR reads into MiXCR, producing one record per CDR3 protein. The sample lists about 770,000 distinct CDR3 sequences; 46% were seen once. Sequenced sample: blood. These receptors came from a girl aged 10 to 17 with multiple sclerosis.

The gene calls are TRBV2 and TRBJ2-5; possibly TRBD1 for D (6 bases). The DNA matches TRBJ2-7 better at its end, which makes the J call doubtful. The CDR3 runs 13 residues. Germline CDR1 reads SNHLY; CDR2 reads FYNNEI. CDR3 nucleotides: TGTGCCAGCAGTGAGGGGGCAGGGGTCGAGCAGTACTTC. Its protein is CASSEGAGVEQYF.

This chain joins TRBV7-2 and TRBJ2-7; weak D call: TRBD2 (6 bases). Germline CDR1 SGHTA, CDR2 FQGNSA. This CDR3 is 15 amino acids long. With 2 bases removed from V and 5 bases from J, the gap between germline ends came to 16 bases. CDR3: CASSLPTGELHEQYF. CDR3 nucleotides: TGTGCCAGCAGCTTACCAACGGGAGAACTCCACGAGCAGTACTTC.